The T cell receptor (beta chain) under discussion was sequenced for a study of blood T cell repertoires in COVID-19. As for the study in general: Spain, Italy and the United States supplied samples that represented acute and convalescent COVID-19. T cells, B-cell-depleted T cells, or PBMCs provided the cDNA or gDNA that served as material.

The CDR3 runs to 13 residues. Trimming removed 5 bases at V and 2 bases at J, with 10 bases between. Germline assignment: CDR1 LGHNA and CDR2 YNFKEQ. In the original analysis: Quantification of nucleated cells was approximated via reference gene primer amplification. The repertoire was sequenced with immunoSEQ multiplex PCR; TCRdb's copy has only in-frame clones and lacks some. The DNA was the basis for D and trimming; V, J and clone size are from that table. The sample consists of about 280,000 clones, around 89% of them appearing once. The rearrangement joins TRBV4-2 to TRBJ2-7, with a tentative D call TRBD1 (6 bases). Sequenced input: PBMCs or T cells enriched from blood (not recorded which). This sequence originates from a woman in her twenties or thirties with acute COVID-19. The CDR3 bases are TGTGCCAGCAGCGTGCAGGGGACCTACGAGCAGTACTTC. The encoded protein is CASSVQGTYEQYF.